Sequencing of this T cell receptor (beta chain) was carried out in a study of patients and donors after allogeneic stem cell transplantation. The V and J ends lost 2 bases and 2 bases, in that order; junction bases with no gene match: 13. Germline V CDR1 and CDR2: MNHNY, SVGAGI (reference sequence). The CDR3 extends over 19 amino acids. In TCRdb, the RT-PCR reads were re-called with MiXCR into one record per CDR3 protein. This table holds some 160,000 distinct CDR3 sequences, roughly 22% found once. This receptor was obtained from a human donor who was either an allogeneic HSCT recipient or a stem cell or donor lymphocyte infusion donor (not recorded which). It is not recorded whose cells these are; they may come from a transplant donor. The V and J genes are TRBV6-6 and TRBJ2-5; 11 positions match TRBD2. The source material was blood, either unsorted or a sorted T cell fraction (not recorded which). The chain's CDR3 is CASSYGKDASGRYQETQYF. The CDR3 DNA follows: TGTGCCAGCAGTTACGGAAAGGACGCTAGCGGGAGGTATCAAGAGACCCAGTACTTC.